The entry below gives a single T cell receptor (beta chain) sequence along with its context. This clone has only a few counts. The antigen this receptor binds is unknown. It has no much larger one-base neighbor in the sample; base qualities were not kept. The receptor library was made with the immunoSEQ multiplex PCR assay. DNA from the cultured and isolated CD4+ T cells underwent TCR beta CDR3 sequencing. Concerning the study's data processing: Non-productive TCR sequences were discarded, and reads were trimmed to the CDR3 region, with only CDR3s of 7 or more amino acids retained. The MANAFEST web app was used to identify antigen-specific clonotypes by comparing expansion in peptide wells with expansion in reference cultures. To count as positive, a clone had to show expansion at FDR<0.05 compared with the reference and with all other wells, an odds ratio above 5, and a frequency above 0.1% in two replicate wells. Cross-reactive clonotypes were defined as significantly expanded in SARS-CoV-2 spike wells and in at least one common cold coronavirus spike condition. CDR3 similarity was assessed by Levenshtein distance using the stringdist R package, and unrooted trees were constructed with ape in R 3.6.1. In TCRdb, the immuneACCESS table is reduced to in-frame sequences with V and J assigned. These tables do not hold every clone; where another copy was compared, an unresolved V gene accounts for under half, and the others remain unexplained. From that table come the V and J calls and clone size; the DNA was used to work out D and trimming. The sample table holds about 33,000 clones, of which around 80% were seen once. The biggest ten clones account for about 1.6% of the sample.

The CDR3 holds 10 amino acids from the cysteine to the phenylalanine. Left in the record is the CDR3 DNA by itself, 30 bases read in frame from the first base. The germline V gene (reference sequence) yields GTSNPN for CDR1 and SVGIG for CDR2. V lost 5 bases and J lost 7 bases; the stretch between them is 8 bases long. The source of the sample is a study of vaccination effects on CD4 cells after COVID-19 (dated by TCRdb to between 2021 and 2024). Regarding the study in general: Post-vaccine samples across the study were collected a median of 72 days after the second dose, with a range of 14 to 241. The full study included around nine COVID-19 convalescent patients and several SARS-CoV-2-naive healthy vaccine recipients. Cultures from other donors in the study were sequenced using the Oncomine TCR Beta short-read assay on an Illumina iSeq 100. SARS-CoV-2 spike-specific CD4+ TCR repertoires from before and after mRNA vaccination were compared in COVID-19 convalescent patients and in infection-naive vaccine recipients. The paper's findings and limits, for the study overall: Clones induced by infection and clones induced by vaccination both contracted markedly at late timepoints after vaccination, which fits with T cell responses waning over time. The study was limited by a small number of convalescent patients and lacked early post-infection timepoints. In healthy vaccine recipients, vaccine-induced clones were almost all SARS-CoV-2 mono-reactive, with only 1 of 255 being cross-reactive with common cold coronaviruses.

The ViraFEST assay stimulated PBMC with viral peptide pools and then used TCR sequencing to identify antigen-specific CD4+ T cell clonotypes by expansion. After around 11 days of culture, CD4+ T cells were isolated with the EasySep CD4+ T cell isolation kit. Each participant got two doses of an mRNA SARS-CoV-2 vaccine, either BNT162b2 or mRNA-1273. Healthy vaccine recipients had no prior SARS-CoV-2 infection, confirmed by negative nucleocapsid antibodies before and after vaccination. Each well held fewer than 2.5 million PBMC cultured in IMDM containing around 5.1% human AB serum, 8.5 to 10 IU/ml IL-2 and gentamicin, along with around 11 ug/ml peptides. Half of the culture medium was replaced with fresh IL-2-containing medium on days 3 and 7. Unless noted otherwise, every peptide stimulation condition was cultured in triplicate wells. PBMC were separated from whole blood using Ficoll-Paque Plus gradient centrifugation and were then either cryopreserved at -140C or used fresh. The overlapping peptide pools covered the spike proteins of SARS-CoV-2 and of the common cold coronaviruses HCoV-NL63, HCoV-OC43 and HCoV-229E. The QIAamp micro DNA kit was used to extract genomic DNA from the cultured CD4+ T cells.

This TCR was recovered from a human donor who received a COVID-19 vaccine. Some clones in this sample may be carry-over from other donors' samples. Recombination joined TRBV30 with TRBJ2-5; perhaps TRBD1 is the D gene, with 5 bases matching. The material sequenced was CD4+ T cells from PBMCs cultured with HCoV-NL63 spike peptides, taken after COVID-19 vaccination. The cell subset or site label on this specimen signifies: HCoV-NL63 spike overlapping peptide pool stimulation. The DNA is TGTGCCTGGGGGGCCGTGACCCAGTACTTC. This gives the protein CAWGAVTQYF. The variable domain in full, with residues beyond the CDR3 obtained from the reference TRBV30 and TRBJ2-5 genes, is SQTIHQWPATLVQPVGSPLSLECTVEGTSNPNLYWYRQAAGRGLQLLFYSVGIGQISSEVPQNLSASRPQDRQFILSSKKLLLSDSGFYLCAWGAVTQYFGPGTRLLVL.